The T cell receptor (beta chain) described here comes from a study of CD8 T cells in ankylosing spondylitis. MiXCR, run by TCRdb on the 5' RACE reads, gives a single entry per CDR3 protein. The sample has about 220,000 distinct CDR3 sequences, roughly 24% seen once. This clonotype occurred many times. The source is a male donor with ankylosing spondylitis or in good health (not recorded which). Sequenced: blood, either unsorted or a sorted T cell fraction (not recorded which).

CDR3 in DNA: TGTGCCACAGGGACTAGCGGGAGTCTGAATGAGCAGTTCTTC. Translated: CATGTSGSLNEQFF. This chain joins TRBV10-3 and TRBJ2-1, with 14 bases fitting TRBD2. The V gene's germline CDR1 is ENHRY and CDR2 SYGVKD. The J segment lost 7 bases and the V segment lost 10 bases, leaving 6 bases of the junction unmatched. The CDR3 runs 14 residues.